This T cell receptor (beta chain) appears in the sequencing data of a study of regulatory T cells in long-lasting Graves disease. Study-wide points: Whereas new patients shared about a thousand public clonotypes, persistent patients shared more, at about 3,000. The TCR repertoire of persistent Graves' patients was less diverse than that of newly diagnosed ones. Small sample size may have lowered accuracy. Sampling was limited to peripheral blood rather than thyroid tissue.

V lost 4 bases to trimming and J lost 5 bases; unmatched junction nucleotides: 21. The CDR3 spans 19 residues. The germline V gene has CDR1 SGHRS and CDR2 YFSETQ. Time point reported: persistent/refractory GD, antithyroid drugs over 5 years with positive TRAb. Scientists built the TCR library using RNA that was extracted from PBMCs. Turning to this clonotype: Its cognate antigen is unknown.

Construction of the TCR beta libraries employed iRepertoire HTBI primers in conjunction with Arm-PCR of CDR3 regions. Via MiXCR, TCRdb re-called the multiplex PCR reads, giving one row per CDR3 protein. Of 350,000 to 500,000 distinct CDR3 sequences in the sample, around 20% are singletons; the top ten hold over 11%. The clonotype comes from a female donor with Graves disease. This chain links TRBV5-1 with TRBJ2-3, with 8 bases fitting TRBD2. The sequenced sample was peripheral blood mononuclear cells (PBMCs), obtained when the disease was refractory, from a patient treated with antithyroid drugs. DNA of the CDR3: TGCGCCAGCAGCCGGAAATTACTAACCGGGACTAGGCGGAAAGATACGCAGTATTTT. Its protein product is CASSRKLLTGTRRKDTQYF. Full variable domain (remainder filled in from reference TRBV5-1 and TRBJ2-3): KAGVTQTPRYLIKTRGQQVTLSCSPISGHRSVSWYQQTPGQGLQFLFEYFSETQRNKGNFPGRFSGRQFSNSRSEMNVSTLELGDSALYLCASSRKLLTGTRRKDTQYFGPGTRLTVL.